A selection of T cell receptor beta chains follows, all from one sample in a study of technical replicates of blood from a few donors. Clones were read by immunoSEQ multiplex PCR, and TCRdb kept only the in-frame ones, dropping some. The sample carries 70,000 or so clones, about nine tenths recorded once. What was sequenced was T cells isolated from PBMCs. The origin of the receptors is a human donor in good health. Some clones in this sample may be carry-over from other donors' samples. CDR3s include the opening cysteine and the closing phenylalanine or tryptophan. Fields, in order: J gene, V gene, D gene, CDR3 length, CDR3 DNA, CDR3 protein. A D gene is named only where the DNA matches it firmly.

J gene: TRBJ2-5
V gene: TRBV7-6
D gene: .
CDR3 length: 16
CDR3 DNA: TGTGCCAGCTCGGGATGGCGGGGTAAGGTTGAAGAGACCCAGTACTTC
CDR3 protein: CASSGWRGKVEETQYF

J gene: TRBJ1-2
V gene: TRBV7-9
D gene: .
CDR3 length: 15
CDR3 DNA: TGTGCCAGCACCCTAGGGGGGGGGCTAAACTATGGCTACACCTTC
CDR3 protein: CASTLGGGLNYGYTF

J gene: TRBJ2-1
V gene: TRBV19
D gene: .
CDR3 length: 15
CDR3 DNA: TGTGCCAGTAGTAAAATCAGGATCCAAGGGGATGAGCAGTTCTTC
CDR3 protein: CASSKIRIQGDEQFF

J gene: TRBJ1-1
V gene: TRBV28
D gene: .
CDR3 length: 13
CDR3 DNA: TGTGCCAGCAGACTATGGGGGGAGGGTGAAGCTTTCTTT
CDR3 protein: CASRLWGEGEAFF

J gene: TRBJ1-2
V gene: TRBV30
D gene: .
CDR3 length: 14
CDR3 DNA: TGTGCCTGGAGCCACAGGCCCTCTAACTATGGCTACACCTTC
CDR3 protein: CAWSHRPSNYGYTF

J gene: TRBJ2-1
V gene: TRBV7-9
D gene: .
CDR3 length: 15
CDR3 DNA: TGTGCCAGCAGCTTAGCGAGAGGCCGGGATAATGAGCAGTTCTTC
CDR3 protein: CASSLARGRDNEQFF

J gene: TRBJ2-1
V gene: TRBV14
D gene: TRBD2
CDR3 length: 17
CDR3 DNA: TGTGCCAGCAGCTCGGATACTAGCGAAAAATCCTACAATGAGCAGTTCTTC
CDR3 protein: CASSSDTSEKSYNEQFF

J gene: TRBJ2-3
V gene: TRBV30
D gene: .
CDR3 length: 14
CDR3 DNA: TGTGCCTGGAGAGGCGCAGAGGTACCAGATACGCAGTATTTT
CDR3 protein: CAWRGAEVPDTQYF

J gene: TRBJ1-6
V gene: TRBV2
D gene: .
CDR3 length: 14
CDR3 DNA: TGTGCCAGCAGTGACTTGGCCTCAAATTCACCCCTCCACTTT
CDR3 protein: CASSDLASNSPLHF

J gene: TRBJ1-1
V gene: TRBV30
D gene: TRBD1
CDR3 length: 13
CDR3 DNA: TGTGGCTGGAGTAAGGGGGCGGACACTGAAGCTTTCTTT
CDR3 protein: CGWSKGADTEAFF